The 25 T cell receptor beta chains in this list originate from one sample, sequenced in a study of T cell changes during pregnancy in multiple sclerosis. Data came from immunoSEQ multiplex PCR; TCRdb stores just in-frame clones and leaves some out. The sample has around 65,000 clones; 90% to 95% are singletons. Specimen: peripheral blood, collected in the third trimester of pregnancy. These receptors were taken from a female donor in good health, enrolled as a control in a pregnancy study.

The chain couples TRBV30 to TRBJ1-5; perhaps TRBD1 as D (5 bases). The CDR3 is made up of 14 amino acids. Per the germline V gene, CDR1 is GTSNPN and CDR2 is SVGIG (reference sequence). V gave up 3 bases and J gave up 4 bases, with 13 bases separating them. The CDR3, as DNA: TGTGCCTGGAGCATCCAATCAGGGAATCAGCCCCAGCATTTT. It codes for CAWSIQSGNQPQHF.

CDR3 coding DNA: TGTGCCAGCACGATACTAGCGGGGGGGCATGAGCAGTTCTTC. Translating it yields CASTILAGGHEQFF. The chain joins TRBV7-8 to TRBJ2-1; 13 bases map to TRBD2. The V segment lost 7 bases and the J segment 8 bases; nucleotides outside the gene matches: 5. The CDR3 is made up of 14 amino acids. Germline CDR1 reads SGHVS; CDR2 reads FQNEAQ.

V and J are TRBV5-4 and TRBJ1-3; 9 bases fit TRBD1. Germline CDR1 is SGHNT and CDR2 is YYREEE (reference sequence). V lost 1 base, J lost 4 bases, and 12 bases stayed unmatched. This CDR3 has 18 amino acids. The CDR3 protein is CASSLMGHPGQGGNTIYF. In DNA, the CDR3 is TGTGCCAGCAGCTTGATGGGCCACCCGGGACAGGGAGGAAACACCATATATTTT.

This clone was observed a few times. The chain recombines TRBV19 with TRBJ1-2, with D maybe TRBD1 (5 bases). V lost 4 bases to trimming and J lost 6 bases, with 12 bases between them. In germline, CDR1 is LNHDA, CDR2 SQIVND (reference sequence). The CDR3 sequence is 13 residues long. CDR3 nucleotides: TGTGCCAGTAGTACGACAGTCAACCATGGCTACACCTTC. Protein product: CASSTTVNHGYTF.

CDR3 in DNA: TGTGCCAGCAATAATCACAGGGGACGGAACACTGAAGCTTTCTTT. The encoded protein is CASNNHRGRNTEAFF. This chain uses TRBV6-5 with TRBJ1-1; TRBD1 agrees at 7 bases. V shed 7 bases and J 1 base; nucleotides not matched to a gene: 9. The CDR3 is 15 amino acids. Germline V gene sequence: CDR1 MNHEY, CDR2 SVGAGI.

The V gene is TRBV9, the J gene TRBJ1-1; D not resolved. In germline, CDR1 is SGDLS, CDR2 YYNGEE. The CDR3 has 12 amino acids. V lost 4 bases and J 9 bases, leaving 13 bases between the germline ends. CDR3 sequence (DNA): TGTGCCAGCAGCCCCCTGGGAGAGCAAGCTTTCTTT. As protein: CASSPLGEQAFF.

The chain joins TRBV27 to TRBJ2-7, with TRBD1 identical over 7 bases. J gave up 0 bases and V 5 bases, and 7 bases lay outside the gene matches. Germline V gene data show CDR1 as MNHEY and CDR2 as SMNVEV (reference sequence). CDR3 length equals 15 residues. The CDR3 sequence is CASSKKTGSSYEQYF. The CDR3 bases are TGTGCCAGCAGTAAGAAGACAGGGAGCTCCTACGAGCAGTACTTC.

The chain uses TRBV19 and TRBJ1-5; TRBD1 matches at 8 bases. The CDR3 length is 18 residues. Germline CDR1 is LNHDA and CDR2 is SQIVND (reference sequence). V lost 4 bases and J lost 0; bases outside the gene matches: 11. The CDR3 loop is CASSTGQGRGYSNQPQHF. CDR3 bases: TGTGCCAGTAGTACAGGACAGGGACGGGGTTATAGCAATCAGCCCCAGCATTTT. The full variable domain, with the rest looked up from reference TRBV19 and TRBJ1-5, is DGGITQSPKYLFRKEGQNVTLSCEQNLNHDAMYWYRQDPGQGLRLIYYSQIVNDFQKGDIAEGYSVSREKKESFPLTVTSAQKNPTAFYLCASSTGQGRGYSNQPQHFGDGTRLSIL.

The J gene is TRBJ2-2, the V gene TRBV29-1, with 10 bases identical to TRBD1. The CDR3 has 16 amino acids. Losses at the gene ends were 3 bases for V and 6 bases for J; bases not matched to a gene: 10. The germline CDR1 and CDR2 sequences are SQVTM and ANQGSEA. CDR3 coding DNA: TGCAGCGTTGACCGGGGTAGGGGACAGGGGCCCGGGGAGCTGTTTTTT. This translates into CSVDRGRGQGPGELFF.

The chain has TRBV9 and TRBJ2-3; 9 bases are shared with TRBD2. The V and J ends lost 5 bases and 1 base, in that order; junction bases with no gene match: 2. The CDR3 contains 14 residues. The germline V gene has CDR1 SGDLS and CDR2 YYNGEE. The CDR3 nucleotides are TGTGCCAGCAGTAGGACTAGCGGCACAGATACGCAGTATTTT. This codes for CASSRTSGTDTQYF.

The chain is built from TRBV27 and TRBJ2-7; 13 nucleotides line up with TRBD2. J was trimmed by 8 bases and V by 2 bases; bases with no gene match: 6. Germline V gene sequence: CDR1 MNHEY, CDR2 SMNVEV (reference sequence). The CDR3 extends over 15 amino acids. The CDR3 here is CASSLGTSGGAKQYF. The CDR3 bases are TGTGCCAGCAGTTTAGGTACTAGCGGGGGGGCAAAGCAGTACTTC.

This chain uses TRBV11-2 with TRBJ2-7; 8 bases align to TRBD2. Per germline, CDR1 SGHAT and CDR2 FQNNGV. CDR3 length: 17 residues. V trimming: 5 bases; J trimming: 3 bases; junction bases outside the gene matches: 15. The CDR3 here is CASSPAPAGETNYEQYF. Written as DNA, the CDR3 is TGTGCCAGCAGCCCGGCCCCAGCGGGGGAAACCAACTACGAGCAGTACTTC. The whole variable domain, filled in from reference TRBV11-2 and TRBJ2-7, reads EAGVAQSPRYKIIEKRQSVAFWCNPISGHATLYWYQQILGQGPKLLIQFQNNGVVDDSQLPKDRFSAERLKGVDSTLKIQPAKLEDSAVYLCASSPAPAGETNYEQYFGPGTRLTVT.

CDR3 DNA: TGCGCCAGCAGCCAGAGGCGGGGGGTCTACAATGAGCAGTTCTTC. This gives the protein CASSQRRGVYNEQFF. The rearrangement links TRBV4-3 to TRBJ2-1; 8 bases align to TRBD2. The CDR3 has 15 residues. The V and J ends lost 3 bases and 3 bases, in that order; junction bases with no gene match: 4. Germline V lookup: CDR1 LGHNA, CDR2 YSLEER.

The rearrangement links TRBV11-3 to TRBJ2-3, with D tentatively TRBD1 (5 bases). In germline, CDR1 is SGHNT, CDR2 YENEEA. This CDR3 has 13 amino acids. The V end lost 5 bases, the J end lost 3 bases, and 9 bases lay between the germline ends. DNA for the CDR3: TGTGCCAGCAGCCTAGGGGCAACAGATACGCAGTATTTT. Translation gives CASSLGATDTQYF.

The chain employs TRBV19 and TRBJ1-2, with a weak D call TRBD1 (6 bases). CDR3 size: 13 residues. V gave up 5 bases and J gave up 4 bases, with 11 bases separating them. The germline gives CDR1 LNHDA, CDR2 SQIVND (reference sequence). CDR3 nucleotide sequence: TGTGCCAGTAGTTCACCGACAGGCTATGGCTACACCTTC. This codes for CASSSPTGYGYTF.

The chain couples TRBV25-1 to TRBJ1-2; no definite D call. Germline V gene data show CDR1 as MGHDK and CDR2 as SYGVNS. The CDR3 consists of 13 residues. Trimming left V 1 base short and J 4 bases short, with 7 bases between. CDR3 sequence reads: CASSESRFYGYTF. The CDR3 DNA reads as TGTGCCAGCAGTGAATCGCGGTTCTATGGCTACACCTTC.

The chain carries TRBV15 and TRBJ2-1; D is unresolved. Germline V gene lookup returns CDR1 LNHNV and CDR2 YYDKDF (reference sequence). This CDR3 has 13 residues. Trimming stripped 5 bases from V and 6 bases from J, with 11 bases between. As DNA, the CDR3 is TGTGCCACCAGCGAGGATCGGGTCAATGAGCAGTTCTTC. Encoded protein: CATSEDRVNEQFF.

V usage is TRBV5-1 and J usage is TRBJ1-1; TRBD1 might be the D (5 bases). With 4 bases removed from V and 5 bases from J, the gap between germline ends came to 15 bases. The CDR3 has 14 amino acids. Looked up from germline, CDR1 is SGHRS and CDR2 is YFSETQ. CDR3: CASSRDYEYTEAFF. CDR3 nucleotides: TGCGCCAGCAGCCGGGACTACGAGTATACTGAAGCTTTCTTT.

For the CDR3, the DNA is TGTGCCAGCAGCCCCGAGCGGATAGAACCCCTCCACTTT. Protein: CASSPERIEPLHF. This chain uses TRBV7-2 with TRBJ1-6; no firm D call. The CDR3 has 13 amino acids. The V gene lost 5 bases and the J gene lost 12 bases, with 14 bases spanning the gap. The germline gives CDR1 SGHTA, CDR2 FQGNSA. The whole variable domain, remainder taken from reference TRBV7-2 and TRBJ1-6, is GAGVSQSPSNKVTEKGKDVELRCDPISGHTALYWYRQSLGQGLEFLIYFQGNSAPDKSGLPSDRFSAERTGGSVSTLTIQRTQQEDSAVYLCASSPERIEPLHFGNGTRLTVT.

The table lists this clone with a count of one. The chain recombines TRBV2 with TRBJ1-2; D ambiguous. In germline, CDR1 is SNHLY, CDR2 FYNNEI. The CDR3 loop spans 13 amino acids. Deletions cut 3 bases from V and 5 bases from J, with 10 bases between. In DNA form, the CDR3 reads TGTGCCAGCAGTGATAGTTCCGTTTATGGCTACACCTTC. It specifies CASSDSSVYGYTF.

The chain employs TRBV15 and TRBJ2-1, with D unresolved. V shed 1 base and J shed 6 bases, with 7 bases lying between them. Germline-derived CDR1 and CDR2 are LNHNV and YYDKDF (reference sequence). The CDR3 runs 13 residues. CDR3 sequence: CATSRARFNEQFF. The DNA for the CDR3 is TGTGCCACCAGCAGAGCCCGGTTCAATGAGCAGTTCTTC.

V and J are TRBV20-1 and TRBJ1-3; D not resolved. Germline lookup yields CDR1 DFQATT and CDR2 SNEGSKA (reference sequence). There are 11 residues in the CDR3. Trimming shortened V by 6 bases and J by 2 bases, and 5 bases separated the two germline ends. CDR3 residues: CSAAPGNTIYF. DNA of the CDR3: TGCAGTGCCGCGCCTGGAAACACCATATATTTT.

The rearrangement joins TRBV23-1 to TRBJ1-2, with D tentatively TRBD1 (5 bases). TRBV23-1 is an open reading frame, and its role is uncertain. V was trimmed by 7 bases and J by 1 base, leaving 16 bases between them. This CDR3 has 15 amino acids. The CDR3 protein is CASTLVEGINYGYTF. The CDR3 nucleotides are TGCGCCAGCACCCTCGTGGAGGGGATTAACTATGGCTACACCTTC.

This clone was recorded only once. The chain uses TRBV29-1 and TRBJ1-2; D not certain. CDR1 SQVTM and CDR2 ANQGSEA come from the germline V gene. The CDR3 has 13 residues. Between the trimmed V and J ends, which lost 6 bases and 8 bases, there was a span of 19 bases. The CDR3 nucleotides are TGCAGCGTGTCGACCGCTCAACTCGGGGGCTACACCTTC. Protein: CSVSTAQLGGYTF. The full variable domain, its missing parts supplied by reference TRBV29-1 and TRBJ1-2, is SAVISQKPSRDICQRGTSLTIQCQVDSQVTMMFWYRQQPGQSLTLIATANQGSEATYESGFVIDKFPISRPNLTFSTLTVSNMSPEDSSIYLCSVSTAQLGGYTFGSGTRLTVV.

The V gene is TRBV28, the J gene TRBJ1-4; weak D call: TRBD1 (5 bases). CDR1 MDHEN and CDR2 SYDVKM come from the germline V gene. Trimming pared 2 bases from V and 6 bases from J, leaving 16 bases between. This CDR3 is built from 16 residues. CDR3 bases: TGTGCCAGCAGTTTAGTATTGGAGGGAGGGGATGAAAAACTGTTTTTT. Translating gives CASSLVLEGGDEKLFF.